The 5 T cell receptor beta chains below all came from one sample that was sequenced in a study of T-cell reconstitution after alpha-beta-depleted transplantation in children. Unique molecular identifiers were used in preparing the TCRbeta library. One entry per CDR3 protein results from TCRdb running MiXCR on the PCR reads. The sample contains around 300,000 distinct CDR3 sequences, around 10% of which appear only once. The material sequenced was peripheral blood, taken 180 days after TCRalphabeta/CD19-depleted stem cell transplant. These receptors all stem from a male patient aged 2 to 10 who had a stem cell transplant for chronic granulomatous disease, so the T cells may come from the graft donor.

This clonotype was counted at least ten times. This sequence joins TRBV6-1 and TRBJ1-1; D is unresolved. This CDR3 contains 15 residues. V lost 8 bases, J lost 7 bases, and 23 bases lay in between. In germline, CDR1 is MNHNS, CDR2 SASEGT. The CDR3 protein is CASQRPLVFSGEAFF. CDR3 in DNA: TGTGCCAGCCAGAGGCCCCTTGTTTTTTCTGGTGAAGCTTTCTTT.

In regard to this clonotype: A much larger clonotype is one base distant, so this may be a read error. The chain carries TRBV12-3 or TRBV12-4 and TRBJ2-7; D is undetermined. This CDR3 has 13 amino acids. In DNA form, the CDR3 reads TGTGCCAGCAGTTTCGGGCCCACCGCCGAGCAGTCCTTC. This translates into CASSFGPTAEQSF.

This clonotype has a count of ten or more. The chain has TRBV7-9 and TRBJ2-7, with unresolved D. The V and J ends lost 5 bases and 0 bases respectively, with 11 bases between them. The germline gives CDR1 SEHNR, CDR2 FQNEAQ (reference sequence). The CDR3 is 14 amino acids. DNA of the CDR3: TGTGCCAGCAGCACTGACCGCAGCTCCTACGAGCAGTACTTC. This translates into CASSTDRSSYEQYF. The full variable domain, completed using reference TRBV7-9 and TRBJ2-7, is DTGVSQNPRHKITKRGQNVTFRCDPISEHNRLYWYRQTLGQGPEFLTYFQNEAQLEKSRLLSDRFSAERPKGSFSTLEIQRTEQGDSAMYLCASSTDRSSYEQYFGPGTRLTVT.

This clonotype showed up just a few times. The V and J genes are TRBV15 and TRBJ2-7; 10 bases match TRBD1. Germline V CDR1 and CDR2: LNHNV, YYDKDF (reference sequence). This CDR3 comprises 15 residues. V lost 5 bases and J lost 6; bases outside the gene matches: 10. The CDR3 DNA sequence: TGTGCCACCAGCGTAACCGGGACAGGGGATGCCGAGCAGTACTTC. Protein product: CATSVTGTGDAEQYF.

This clonotype was picked up many times. This chain uses TRBV9 with TRBJ2-1; tentatively, D is TRBD2 (7 bases). Germline V gene lookup returns CDR1 SGDLS and CDR2 YYNGEE. The CDR3 is made up of 15 amino acids. V gave up 0 bases and J gave up 6 bases, with 13 bases separating them. The CDR3 nucleotides are TGTGCCAGCAGCGTAGGGGGGGGCCCGGGCAATGAGCAGTTCTTC. It specifies CASSVGGGPGNEQFF. Drawing the rest from reference TRBV9 and TRBJ2-1, the complete variable domain is DSGVTQTPKHLITATGQRVTLRCSPRSGDLSVYWYQQSLDQGLQFLIQYYNGEERAKGNILERFSAQQFPDLHSELNLSSLELGDSALYFCASSVGGGPGNEQFFGPGTRLTVL.